What follows are 20 T cell receptor beta chains derived from one specimen sequenced in a study of blood T cell repertoires in COVID-19. Using immunoSEQ multiplex PCR, the repertoire was profiled, and TCRdb retains in-frame clones only, with some absent. The sample has about 260,000 clones, over 75% seen once; the top ten hold 13%. The sample consisted of peripheral blood. These receptors all come from a human donor in a cohort sampled during active COVID-19.

This clone appeared many times. The CDR3 DNA reads as TGTGCCAGTAGCCTGGGGGAGGCCCAGTACTTC. As protein: CASSLGEAQYF. The rearrangement joins TRBV19 to TRBJ2-5, with D possibly matching TRBD2 (6 bases). This CDR3 is built from 11 residues. V lost 6 bases and J 9 bases, leaving 11 bases between the germline ends. Germline-derived CDR1 and CDR2 are LNHDA and SQIVND (reference sequence).

The chain recombines TRBV3-1 (or the pseudogene TRBV3-2) with TRBJ2-2, with 7 bases identical to TRBD1. Germline V CDR1 and CDR2: LGHDT, YNNKEL (reference sequence). This CDR3 contains 15 residues. V was pared by 1 base and J by 8 bases, with 7 bases of the junction left unmatched. Here the CDR3 DNA reads TGTGCCAGCAGCCAAGTCCGACAGGGTGGGGGGGAGCTGTTTTTT. Translated, it gives CASSQVRQGGGELFF.

The chain carries TRBV10-2 and TRBJ2-1; D gene unclear. This CDR3 region has 12 residues. CDR1 is WSHSY, CDR2 SAAADI, per germline. Trimming stripped 4 bases from V and 6 bases from J, with 7 bases between. CDR3 in DNA: TGCGCCAGCAGTGCTCTAATCAATGAGCAGTTCTTC. Residues: CASSALINEQFF.

This clone was counted between two and nine times. This rearrangement joins TRBV7-9 to TRBJ2-2; 7 positions agree with TRBD1. Germline V gene data show CDR1 as SEHNR and CDR2 as FQNEAQ (reference sequence). This CDR3 spans 16 amino acids. V gave up 5 bases and J gave up 7 bases; unmatched junction bases: 13. The CDR3 DNA follows: TGTGCCAGCAGCCCTTCGGGACAGTCCACCATCGGGGAGCTGTTTTTT. This gives the protein CASSPSGQSTIGELFF. Variable domain in full (rest from reference TRBV7-9 and TRBJ2-2): DTGVSQNPRHKITKRGQNVTFRCDPISEHNRLYWYRQTLGQGPEFLTYFQNEAQLEKSRLLSDRFSAERPKGSFSTLEIQRTEQGDSAMYLCASSPSGQSTIGELFFGEGSRLTVL.

V gene TRBV9 combines with J gene TRBJ2-7; D is ambiguous. V was cut by 0 bases and J by 7 bases, with 17 bases left in between. CDR3 size: 15 residues. From germline, CDR1 is SGDLS and CDR2 YYNGEE. The CDR3 DNA is TGTGCCAGCAGCGTAGGCGACTCTTTGAGTTGGGAGCAGTACTTC. Translating gives CASSVGDSLSWEQYF.

The rearrangement uses TRBV19 and TRBJ2-7; D perhaps matches TRBD1 (5 bases). This CDR3 spans 15 amino acids. Trimming removed 6 bases from V and 0 bases from J, with 15 bases in between. Germline V gene lookup returns CDR1 LNHDA and CDR2 SQIVND (reference sequence). DNA of the CDR3: TGTGCCAGTAGCCCCAAGACAGAGAGCTCCTACGAGCAGTACTTC. Encoded protein: CASSPKTESSYEQYF. Variable domain in full (rest from reference TRBV19 and TRBJ2-7): DGGITQSPKYLFRKEGQNVTLSCEQNLNHDAMYWYRQDPGQGLRLIYYSQIVNDFQKGDIAEGYSVSREKKESFPLTVTSAQKNPTAFYLCASSPKTESSYEQYFGPGTRLTVT.

This clone was counted between two and nine times. The V call is TRBV2, the J call TRBJ1-5; D is possibly TRBD1 (5 bases). The CDR3 totals 17 residues. In germline, CDR1 is SNHLY, CDR2 FYNNEI. The V end lost 7 bases, the J end lost 5 bases, and 24 bases lay between the germline ends. The DNA of the CDR3 is TGTGCCAGCAACCCAACAGGCCAGGGTTTCCCGTATCAGCCCCAGCATTTT. It specifies CASNPTGQGFPYQPQHF.

The J gene is TRBJ1-1, the V gene TRBV18; a weak D match, TRBD1 (5 bases). Trimming removed 5 bases from V and 1 base from J, with 14 bases in between. Germline V gene sequence: CDR1 KGHSH, CDR2 LQKENI. The CDR3 contains 15 residues. The DNA of the CDR3 is TGTGCCAGCTCATCCCCAGGGTATGCGAACACTGAAGCTTTCTTT. Protein product: CASSSPGYANTEAFF.

In DNA, the CDR3 is TGCGCCAGCAGCCAAGCTCCGGGACAGGGGTATTTTGACACTGAAGCTTTCTTT. This sequence encodes CASSQAPGQGYFDTEAFF. The rearrangement uses TRBV4-1 and TRBJ1-1, with TRBD1 identical over 10 bases. The V gene end was trimmed by 1 base and the J gene end by 3 bases; junction bases not matched to a gene: 11. CDR1 is MGHRA and CDR2 is YSYEKL in the germline V gene. The CDR3 extends over 18 amino acids.

The chain employs TRBV30 and TRBJ1-4; D gene unclear. CDR3 size: 11 residues. Germline V gene lookup returns CDR1 GTSNPN and CDR2 SVGIG (reference sequence). With 3 bases removed from V and 11 bases from J, the gap between germline ends came to 10 bases. CDR3 coding DNA: TGTGCCTGGAGCCGTCCGGTGAAACTGTTTTTT. This translates into CAWSRPVKLFF.

This chain links TRBV6-4 with TRBJ2-4; TRBD2 matches 7 bases. Germline assignment: CDR1 MRHNA and CDR2 SNTAGT. The CDR3 is 14 residues long. V shed 8 bases, J shed 7 bases, and the junction held 11 bases outside the gene matches. The CDR3: CASGRVPRQNIQYF. CDR3 nucleotide sequence: TGTGCCAGCGGGAGGGTCCCAAGGCAGAACATTCAGTACTTC.

The chain carries TRBV10-3 and TRBJ2-1, with 11 bases lining up with TRBD2. The CDR3 loop spans 16 amino acids. Germline CDR1 and CDR2: ENHRY and SYGVKD. V was pared by 6 bases and J by 4 bases, with 8 bases of the junction left unmatched. The CDR3 DNA reads TGTGCCATCAGGGACTCTAGCGGGAGGTCTTACAATGAGCAGTTCTTC. Protein product: CAIRDSSGRSYNEQFF.

CDR3 sequence reads: CASSIDWPRSQGPNEQFF. The CDR3 DNA is TGTGCCAGTAGTATAGACTGGCCCCGCTCCCAGGGCCCCAATGAGCAGTTCTTC. The genes are TRBV19 and TRBJ2-1; D is possibly TRBD1 (5 bases). The CDR3 has 18 residues. Germline V gives CDR1 LNHDA, CDR2 SQIVND (reference sequence). V lost 0 bases, J lost 6 bases, and 21 bases lay in between.

In its sample, this clone was seen a few times. V is TRBV27 and J is TRBJ2-7; 8 bases agree with TRBD1. The CDR3 has 14 residues. With V trimmed by 8 bases and J by 0 bases, 6 bases remained unmatched. From germline, CDR1 is MNHEY and CDR2 SMNVEV (reference sequence). CDR3 loop: CASAGQESSYEQYF. DNA of the CDR3: TGTGCCAGCGCGGGACAGGAGAGCTCCTACGAGCAGTACTTC.

V usage is TRBV13 and J usage is TRBJ1-2; possible D gene TRBD1, 5 bases. The CDR3 contains 14 residues. The germline V gene encodes CDR1 PRHDT and CDR2 FYEKMQ (reference sequence). V shed 1 base and J shed 8 bases, with 14 bases lying between them. The CDR3, as DNA: TGTGCCAGCAGCTTAGTATCCAGGGCCTTAGGCTACACCTTC. It encodes CASSLVSRALGYTF.

The chain uses TRBV24-1 and TRBJ1-2; TRBD1 agrees at 9 bases. Germline V gene sequence: CDR1 KGHDR, CDR2 SFDVKD. The CDR3 loop spans 16 amino acids. With 3 bases clipped from V and 6 bases from J, the junction kept 10 bases outside the gene matches. The CDR3 loop reads CATSDTTGGAADGYTF. The CDR3 coding sequence is TGTGCCACCAGTGATACAACAGGGGGCGCAGCCGATGGCTACACCTTC.

The chain uses TRBV5-6 and TRBJ1-1; D is unresolved. CDR3 size: 15 residues. The germline CDR1 and CDR2 sequences are SGHDT and YYEEEE. V lost 5 bases and J 0 bases, leaving 14 bases between the germline ends. In DNA, the CDR3 is TGTGCCAGCAGTCCCGTCCCACTCTTGAACACTGAAGCTTTCTTT. It translates to CASSPVPLLNTEAFF.

This sequence joins TRBV5-4 and TRBJ2-2; maybe TRBD2 (6 bases). CDR3 length equals 15 residues. V gave up 4 bases and J gave up 3 bases, with 13 bases separating them. Germline V lookup: CDR1 SGHNT, CDR2 YYREEE (reference sequence). CDR3 loop: CASSPRASDTGELFF. In DNA, the CDR3 is TGTGCCAGCAGCCCGAGGGCTAGCGACACCGGGGAGCTGTTTTTT.

This chain connects TRBV5-4 to TRBJ2-5; TRBD2 matches at 13 bases. The CDR3 totals 19 residues. From germline, CDR1 is SGHNT and CDR2 YYREEE (reference sequence). The J segment lost 4 bases and the V segment lost 2 bases, leaving 14 bases of the junction unmatched. CDR3 in amino acids: CASSLGPPTSGGRGETQYF. The CDR3 nucleotides read TGTGCCAGCAGCTTAGGGCCGCCGACTAGCGGGGGGAGAGGAGAGACCCAGTACTTC.

The chain is built from TRBV24-1 and TRBJ1-5, with TRBD1 matching over 7 bases. V shed 0 bases, J shed 4 bases, and the junction held 2 bases outside the gene matches. Germline V lookup: CDR1 KGHDR, CDR2 SFDVKD. The CDR3 is 15 residues long. The CDR3 nucleotides read TGTGCCACCAGTGATTTGGGGGACAGAAATCAGCCCCAGCATTTT. Translated: CATSDLGDRNQPQHF.